One and the same sample provided the 2 T cell receptor beta chains below, sequenced in a study of cytomegalovirus exposure and HLA in healthy donors. PCR employed 60 Vbeta and 13 Jbeta primers. This table comes from immunoSEQ multiplex PCR, and its TCRdb copy is limited to in-frame clones, with some not included. The repertoire holds over 110,000 clones, with roughly 80% as singletons. The sample comprised PBMCs. The receptors originated from a woman between 50 and 59 years old in good health and CMV-seropositive.

The rearrangement links TRBV29-1 to TRBJ2-6; a weak D match, TRBD1 (5 bases). The CDR3 totals 12 residues. Trimming pared 7 bases from V and 3 bases from J, leaving 7 bases between. Germline values: CDR1 SQVTM, CDR2 ANQGSEA. In DNA, the CDR3 is TGCAGCGCCCAGGGTGGGGCCAACGTCCTGACTTTC. Translation: CSAQGGANVLTF.

This chain links TRBV6-5 with TRBJ1-5; 11 nucleotides line up with TRBD1. Germline assignment: CDR1 MNHEY and CDR2 SVGAGI. The CDR3 has 15 residues. Trimming cost V 6 bases and J 4 bases; bases outside gene matches: 5. DNA for the CDR3: TGTGCCAGCAGGCCGGGACAGGGGGGAAATCAGCCCCAGCATTTT. Protein product: CASRPGQGGNQPQHF.